This TCR beta chain was retrieved from a study of T cell responses to AZD1222 COVID-19 vaccine. Turning to the study itself: Pooled in the analysis were second doses at about 4 or about 12 weeks. Study outcomes and limitations: Vaccination with two AZD1222 doses was followed by a rise in Spike-specific TCR breadth and depth. Among those given AZD1222, only six were seropositive at baseline. Regions 160-218 and 743-854 held dominance among vaccine-associated CD4 TCRs, which spanned spike.

TCRdb's table, derived via immunoSEQ multiplex PCR, lists solely in-frame clones and lacks some. The sample has 95,000 to 150,000 clones, 85% to 90% seen once. This CDR3 has 19 amino acids. J lost 3 bases, V lost 3 bases, and 19 bases had no gene match. Per germline, CDR1 MGHRA and CDR2 YSYEKL. With respect to this clone: Its antigen remains unidentified.

The source was peripheral blood, collected on day 0 of AZD1222 vaccination. The chain links TRBV4-1 to TRBJ1-1; 7 bases fit TRBD1. The source of this sequence is an adult in good health. Here the CDR3 reads CASSHDLRTEGGRDTEAFF. The CDR3, as DNA: TGCGCCAGCAGCCACGATCTACGGACAGAAGGGGGCCGGGACACTGAAGCTTTCTTT.